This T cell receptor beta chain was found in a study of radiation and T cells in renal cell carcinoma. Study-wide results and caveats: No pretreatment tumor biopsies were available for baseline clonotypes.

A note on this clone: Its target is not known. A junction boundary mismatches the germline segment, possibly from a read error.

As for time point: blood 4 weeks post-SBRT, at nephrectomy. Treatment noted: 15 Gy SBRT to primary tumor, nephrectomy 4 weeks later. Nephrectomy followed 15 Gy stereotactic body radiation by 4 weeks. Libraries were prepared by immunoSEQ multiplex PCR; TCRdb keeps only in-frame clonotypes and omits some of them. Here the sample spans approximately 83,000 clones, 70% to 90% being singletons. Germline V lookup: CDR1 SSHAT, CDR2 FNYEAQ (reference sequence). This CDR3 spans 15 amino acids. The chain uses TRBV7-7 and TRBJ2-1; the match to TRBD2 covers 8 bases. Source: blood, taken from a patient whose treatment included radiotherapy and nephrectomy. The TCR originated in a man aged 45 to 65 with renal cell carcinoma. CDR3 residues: CASSLGPGGNNEQFF. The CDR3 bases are TGTGCTAGCAGCTTAGGCCCGGGAGGGAACAATGAGCAGTTCTTC. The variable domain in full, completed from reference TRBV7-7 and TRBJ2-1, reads GAGVSQSPRYKVTKRGQDVTLRCDPISSHATLYWYQQALGQGPEFLTYFNYEAQPDKSGLPSDRFSAERPEGSISTLTIQRTEQRDSAMYRCASSLGPGGNNEQFFGPGTRLTVL.